These 23 T cell receptor beta chains came from one sample sequenced in a study of multiple sclerosis patients with progressive multifocal leukoencephalopathy. The repertoire was sequenced with immunoSEQ multiplex PCR; TCRdb's copy has only in-frame clones and lacks some. Of 25,000 to 35,000 clones listed, about nine tenths are singletons. This sample's time point: roughly 6 months of natalizumab therapy. The sample consisted of PBMCs, taken from a patient treated with natalizumab. These receptors all come from a human donor with multiple sclerosis.

As regards this clone: Other DNA sequences in the sample encode the same CDR3. The rearrangement uses TRBV5-1 and TRBJ1-2, with D tentatively TRBD1 (6 bases). V was shortened by 0 bases and J by 5 bases, with 20 bases between the two germline ends. CDR1 is SGHRS and CDR2 is YFSETQ in the germline V gene. The CDR3 has 17 amino acids. In DNA, the CDR3 is TGCGCCAGCAGCTTGGCCCTGGGGACAATCGAAAATTATGGCTACACCTTC. It specifies CASSLALGTIENYGYTF.

This chain joins TRBV18 and TRBJ1-2, with TRBD1 matching 9 bases. CDR1 KGHSH and CDR2 LQKENI come from the germline V gene. This CDR3 comprises 14 residues. The ends lost 6 bases at V and 5 bases at J; junction bases unmatched: 7. CDR3 sequence: CASSPGQGLYGYTF. CDR3 bases: TGTGCCAGCTCCCCGGGACAGGGCTTATATGGCTACACCTTC.

The chain carries TRBV27 and TRBJ1-6; D is unclear. This CDR3 is built from 12 residues. CDR1 is MNHEY, CDR2 SMNVEV, per germline (reference sequence). Trimming took off 9 bases at V and 8 bases at J, with 11 bases between the two ends. The CDR3 region is CASWAVDSPLHF. DNA for the CDR3: TGTGCCAGTTGGGCAGTCGATTCACCCCTCCACTTT.

The J gene is TRBJ2-7, the V gene TRBV28; TRBD2 agrees at 9 bases. The J segment lost 3 bases and the V segment lost 5 bases, leaving 8 bases of the junction unmatched. The CDR3 runs 15 residues. CDR1 is MDHEN and CDR2 is SYDVKM in the germline V gene. CDR3: CASSRSSSGIYEQYF. The CDR3 DNA reads as TGTGCCAGCAGTCGTAGTTCTAGCGGGATCTACGAGCAGTACTTC.

This chain uses TRBV5-1 with TRBJ2-7; 7 nucleotides align to TRBD1. This CDR3 has 15 residues. The V gene end was trimmed by 4 bases and the J gene end by 0 bases; junction bases not matched to a gene: 7. The germline gives CDR1 SGHRS, CDR2 YFSETQ. The CDR3 nucleotides read TGCGCCAGCAGCCCCGGACAGGAGATCTCCTACGAGCAGTACTTC. Protein sequence: CASSPGQEISYEQYF.

The gene calls are TRBV2 and TRBJ2-7; TRBD2 matches 7 bases. The junction had 5 bases not matched to a gene; V was cut back by 8 bases and J by 10 bases. Germline lookup yields CDR1 SNHLY and CDR2 FYNNEI. The CDR3 runs 10 residues. DNA for the CDR3: TGTGCCAGCCGTCGACTAGCACAGTACTTC. Residues: CASRRLAQYF.

The rearrangement links TRBV5-6 to TRBJ1-2, with D maybe TRBD1 (6 bases). The CDR3 sequence is 15 residues long. V was trimmed by 0 bases and J by 3 bases, leaving 12 bases between them. CDR1 is SGHDT and CDR2 is YYEEEE in the germline V gene. CDR3 loop: CASSLVLRGDYGYTF. DNA for the CDR3: TGTGCCAGCAGCTTGGTTCTCAGGGGAGACTATGGCTACACCTTC.

This sequence joins TRBV27 and TRBJ2-2, with a weak D call TRBD1 (5 bases). Germline CDR1 is MNHEY and CDR2 is SMNVEV (reference sequence). This CDR3 region has 14 residues. Trimming cost V 11 bases and J 1 base, with 14 bases left between them. CDR3: CAVRADRNTGELFF. Written as DNA, the CDR3 is TGTGCCGTCAGGGCCGACAGGAACACCGGGGAGCTGTTTTTT.

This chain links TRBV7-2 with TRBJ1-2; no clear D. This CDR3 region has 14 residues. In germline, CDR1 is SGHTA, CDR2 FQGNSA. V was cut by 0 bases and J by 2 bases, with 7 bases left in between. This CDR3 reads CASSLAESNYGYTF. CDR3 in DNA: TGTGCCAGCAGCTTAGCTGAAAGCAACTATGGCTACACCTTC. Together with reference TRBV7-2 and TRBJ1-2, the CDR3 gives the full variable domain: GAGVSQSPSNKVTEKGKDVELRCDPISGHTALYWYRQSLGQGLEFLIYFQGNSAPDKSGLPSDRFSAERTGGSVSTLTIQRTQQEDSAVYLCASSLAESNYGYTFGSGTRLTVV.

In DNA, the CDR3 is TGTGCCAGTAACCCGGGACAGCCCTATGGCTACACCTTC. Translated, it gives CASNPGQPYGYTF. The V call is TRBV19, the J call TRBJ1-2; 7 bases match TRBD1. Germline lookup yields CDR1 LNHDA and CDR2 SQIVND (reference sequence). CDR3 length: 13 amino acids. Trimming took 7 bases from V and 4 from J; bases not matched to a gene: 6.

This clone was seen only a few times. V is TRBV28 and J is TRBJ1-3; D gene ambiguous. Germline loops: CDR1 MDHEN, CDR2 SYDVKM. The CDR3 extends over 13 amino acids. V shed 11 bases and J shed 4 bases, with 15 bases lying between them. The CDR3 spells CACQGRSGNTIYF. CDR3 in DNA: TGTGCCTGTCAAGGGCGATCCGGAAACACCATATATTTT.

V usage is TRBV7-2 and J usage is TRBJ2-3, with 12 positions matching TRBD2. Germline CDR1 reads SGHTA; CDR2 reads FQGNSA. The CDR3 is 18 amino acids. Trimming at V came to 5 bases and at J to 3 bases, leaving 12 bases not matched to a gene. The CDR3 coding sequence is TGTGCCAGCAGCGGACTAGCGGGACTCTCGATTTATACAGATACGCAGTATTTT. Protein: CASSGLAGLSIYTDTQYF.

The V call is TRBV6-1, the J call TRBJ2-1; no firm D call. The CDR3 contains 14 residues. Germline values: CDR1 MNHNS, CDR2 SASEGT. The CDR3 loop reads CAIGPRAGYNEQFF. The CDR3 DNA follows: TGTGCAATAGGACCCCGGGCAGGATACAATGAGCAGTTCTTC.

V gene TRBV29-1 combines with J gene TRBJ2-2; TRBD1 matches at 10 bases. Germline trimming cut 7 bases from V and 7 bases from J; bases unmatched to any gene: 3. This CDR3 has 12 amino acids. CDR1 SQVTM and CDR2 ANQGSEA come from the germline V gene. The CDR3 protein is CSATGGGGELFF. DNA for the CDR3: TGCAGCGCGACAGGGGGCGGCGGGGAGCTGTTTTTT.

The J gene is TRBJ1-5, the V gene TRBV13; D may be TRBD1 (5 bases). The germline V gene has CDR1 PRHDT and CDR2 FYEKMQ (reference sequence). The CDR3 spans 12 residues. V lost 2 bases to trimming and J lost 7 bases, with 6 bases between them. CDR3 nucleotide sequence: TGTGCCAGCAGCTTACGGGGGCAGCCCCAGCATTTT. Amino acid sequence: CASSLRGQPQHF.

The V call is TRBV28, the J call TRBJ2-7, with D perhaps TRBD1 (5 bases). Trimming pared 3 bases from V and 6 bases from J, leaving 9 bases between. The germline V gene encodes CDR1 MDHEN and CDR2 SYDVKM. This CDR3 comprises 12 residues. The CDR3 loop reads CASSFQGSEQYF. The CDR3 region has the DNA TGTGCCAGCAGTTTTCAGGGAAGCGAGCAGTACTTC.

The chain recombines TRBV6-5 with TRBJ1-3; no reliable D call. Trimming removed 6 bases from V and 0 bases from J, with 12 bases in between. This CDR3 has 15 amino acids. The germline V gene has CDR1 MNHEY and CDR2 SVGAGI. CDR3 protein: CASRRDHSSGNTIYF. CDR3 coding DNA: TGTGCCAGCAGACGAGACCATAGCTCTGGAAACACCATATATTTT.

This rearrangement joins TRBV27 to TRBJ2-6; TRBD1 agrees at 7 bases. Germline loops: CDR1 MNHEY, CDR2 SMNVEV (reference sequence). The CDR3 has 15 amino acids. V gave up 4 bases and J gave up 4 bases; unmatched junction bases: 4. In DNA, the CDR3 is TGTGCCAGCAGTTGGACAGGTTCAGGGGCCAACGTCCTGACTTTC. It is translated as CASSWTGSGANVLTF.

The CDR3 region has the DNA TGCGCCAGCAGCTTGAAGGGAACGGGAACTACAGATACGCAGTATTTT. As protein: CASSLKGTGTTDTQYF. This rearrangement joins TRBV5-1 to TRBJ2-3; possibly TRBD2 for D (5 bases). Germline V gene sequence: CDR1 SGHRS, CDR2 YFSETQ. This CDR3 has 16 residues. Deletions cut 1 base from V and 3 bases from J, with 15 bases between.

The chain recombines TRBV11-2 with TRBJ2-1; 10 bases match TRBD1. The CDR3 is made up of 15 amino acids. Germline-derived CDR1 and CDR2 are SGHAT and FQNNGV. V trimming: 3 bases; J trimming: 6 bases; junction bases outside the gene matches: 5. CDR3 in DNA: TGTGCCAGCAGCTTTGACAGGGGGCCCCTCAATGAGCAGTTCTTC. Its protein product is CASSFDRGPLNEQFF.

This chain links TRBV25-1 with TRBJ1-3; no clear D. This CDR3 has 15 amino acids. Trimming took off 2 bases at V and 0 bases at J, with 8 bases between the two ends. Per the germline V gene, CDR1 is MGHDK and CDR2 is SYGVNS. The CDR3 DNA sequence: TGTGCCAGCAGTGAAGGCGGAAACTCTGGAAACACCATATATTTT. Residues: CASSEGGNSGNTIYF.

The chain links TRBV6-6 to TRBJ2-2; 9 bases line up with TRBD1. In germline, CDR1 is MNHNY, CDR2 SVGAGI (reference sequence). The CDR3 loop spans 16 amino acids. The V and J ends lost 5 bases and 1 base, in that order; junction bases with no gene match: 5. CDR3 residues: CASSKGQGENTGELFF. CDR3 DNA: TGTGCCAGCAGTAAGGGACAGGGCGAGAACACCGGGGAGCTGTTTTTT.

This chain links TRBV27 with TRBJ2-7; D unclear. The CDR3 has 13 amino acids. Germline lookup yields CDR1 MNHEY and CDR2 SMNVEV (reference sequence). The V and J ends lost 7 bases and 5 bases respectively, with 15 bases between them. In DNA form, the CDR3 reads TGTGCCAGCATGAACAGAAATTCTCACGAGCAGTACTTC. Protein sequence: CASMNRNSHEQYF.